Presented here are 28 T cell receptor beta chains from one specimen sequenced in a study of regulatory T cells in long-lasting Graves disease listed by TCRdb under 2021. Library construction relied on multiplex PCR. Reads for this sample came from an Illumina HiSeq 4000. iRepertoire HTBI primers and Arm-PCR amplification of CDR3 regions were used to construct TCR beta libraries. The public reads were quality trimmed at Q25 with fastp and then assembled into clones with MiXCR by TCRdb, keeping productive beta chains. Identical CDR3 protein sequences are pooled into one entry, listed with their most common genes and DNA. In this sample the table shows approximately 470,000 distinct CDR3 sequences, around 15% of which occur a single time. More than 10% of the sample is taken by the ten largest. What the time point label conveys for this sample: newly diagnosed GD, antithyroid drugs for less than 3 months. For both TCR sequencing and RNA sequencing, RNA was extracted from PBMCs using TRIzol.

These data are also associated with another study on T cells in Graves' hyperthyroidism and ophthalmopathy.

Sequencing was performed on peripheral blood mononuclear cells (PBMCs), taken at new diagnosis, from a patient treated with antithyroid drugs. The receptor source for this set is a man aged 35 to 55 with Graves disease. Donor details come from another sample of the same person, matched by shared clones.

At least ten counts were recorded for this clonotype. Written as DNA, the CDR3 is TGTGCCAGCGTTGACAGGGTACAAGAGACCCAGTACTTC. This encodes CASVDRVQETQYF. The chain carries TRBV28 and TRBJ2-5, with 7 bases that match TRBD1. The CDR3 contains 13 residues. V gave up 8 bases and J gave up 2 bases; unmatched junction bases: 5. CDR1 and CDR2 from the germline V gene are MDHEN and SYDVKM.

This clonotype was seen at least ten times. The chain employs TRBV28 and TRBJ2-1, with unresolved D. Germline lookup yields CDR1 MDHEN and CDR2 SYDVKM. The CDR3 contains 14 residues. V was cut by 4 bases and J by 1 base, with 8 bases left in between. The CDR3 DNA is TGTGCCAGCAGTTATACACTTTCCTACAATGAGCAGTTCTTC. Amino acid sequence: CASSYTLSYNEQFF.

This clonotype was seen more than once but under ten times. This sequence joins TRBV2 and TRBJ1-4; 8 bases align to TRBD1. The ends lost 5 bases at V and 7 bases at J; junction bases unmatched: 6. Germline lookup yields CDR1 SNHLY and CDR2 FYNNEI. The CDR3 runs to 14 residues. The CDR3 protein is CASSRDRLSEKLFF. CDR3 coding DNA: TGTGCCAGCAGTCGGGACAGGCTAAGTGAAAAACTGTTTTTT.

The chain uses TRBV11-2 and TRBJ2-6, with D possibly TRBD2 on 5 matching bases. Deletions cut 2 bases from V and 4 bases from J, with 12 bases between. In germline, CDR1 is SGHAT, CDR2 FQNNGV. The CDR3 length is 16 residues. The CDR3 region is CASSLFGVSGANVLTF. The DNA for the CDR3 is TGTGCCAGCAGCTTATTCGGGGTATCGGGGGCCAACGTCCTGACTTTC.

This clonotype was counted a few times. The chain carries TRBV20-1 and TRBJ2-3; D may be TRBD2 (6 bases). Per germline, CDR1 DFQATT and CDR2 SNEGSKA (reference sequence). V shed 3 bases and J shed 2 bases, with 15 bases lying between them. The CDR3 spans 15 residues. For the CDR3, the DNA is TGCAGTGCTAGTGCACTTAGCGGCTTCACAGATACGCAGTATTTT. Protein sequence: CSASALSGFTDTQYF.

This clonotype has a handful of counts. The chain combines TRBV5-1 with TRBJ2-1; perhaps D is TRBD1 or TRBD2 (6 bases each). The ends were cut back, 2 bases at V and 6 bases at J, with 18 bases in the middle. Germline values: CDR1 SGHRS, CDR2 YFSETQ. There are 16 residues in the CDR3. The CDR3 nucleotides read TGCGCCAGCAGCTTTGGAGTCGCCTGGGGGGCCAATGAGCAGTTCTTC. Residues: CASSFGVAWGANEQFF.

This clonotype was detected ten times or more. One junction end disagrees with the germline gene, perhaps due to a read error. The rearrangement links TRBV2 to TRBJ1-2; D possibly corresponds to TRBD1 (6 bases). The CDR3 has 12 residues. In germline, CDR1 is SNHLY, CDR2 FYNNEI. The CDR3 sequence: CASSDPGAPTQF. The DNA of the CDR3 is TGTGCCAGCAGTGACCCGGGGGCCCCTACCCAGTTC.

There are many counts of this clonotype. DNA of the CDR3: TGCGCCAGCAGCCCCCTCGGACAGAACTCCTACAATGAGCAGTTCTTC. This sequence encodes CASSPLGQNSYNEQFF. The chain has TRBV5-1 and TRBJ2-1; tentatively, D is TRBD1 (6 bases). V lost 4 bases to trimming and J lost 0 bases, with 14 bases between them. Germline V lookup: CDR1 SGHRS, CDR2 YFSETQ. The CDR3 totals 16 residues.

In this sample, this clonotype turned up many times. The rearrangement joins TRBV28 to TRBJ2-7; D is perhaps TRBD1 (6 bases). Trimming took 4 bases from V and 2 from J, leaving 15 bases between them. Germline values: CDR1 MDHEN, CDR2 SYDVKM. The CDR3 sequence is 15 residues long. The CDR3 DNA reads as TGTGCCAGCAGTTCTTTCACAGGGTCCCCCTACGAGCAGTACTTC. Translation gives CASSSFTGSPYEQYF. Looking up the rest from reference TRBV28 and TRBJ2-7 gives the full variable domain: DVKVTQSSRYLVKRTGEKVFLECVQDMDHENMFWYRQDPGLGLRLIYFSYDVKMKEKGDIPEGYSVSREKKERFSLILESASTNQTSMYLCASSSFTGSPYEQYFGPGTRLTVT.

Worth noting for this clonotype: A read error may be the cause here, since a much bigger clone is one base away. The chain has TRBV30 and TRBJ1-1; D unresolved. The germline CDR1 and CDR2 sequences are GTSNPN and SVGIG (reference sequence). The CDR3 totals 12 residues. The CDR3 DNA reads as TGTGCCTCGAGTGTAAAGGGTCGGAAAGCTTTCTTT. The encoded protein is CASSVKGRKAFF.

This clonotype was observed at least ten times. V gene TRBV6-1 combines with J gene TRBJ2-7; the match to TRBD2 covers 12 bases. This CDR3 has 16 amino acids. In germline, CDR1 is MNHNS, CDR2 SASEGT. V lost 2 bases, J lost 4 bases, and 6 bases stayed unmatched. The CDR3 loop reads CASSETSGRPGYEQYF. The CDR3 DNA follows: TGTGCCAGCAGTGAAACTAGCGGGAGGCCCGGGTACGAGCAGTACTTC.

This clonotype was seen just once. A far larger clone is off by one base, so a read error is likely. The chain has TRBV28 and TRBJ2-5; D unclear. The J call is doubtful: the DNA matches TRBJ2-1 better. Germline CDR1 and CDR2: MDHEN and SYDVKM. CDR3 length equals 15 residues. In DNA, the CDR3 is TGTGCCAGCAGTTTATGGTCCGGATCCTGCAATGAGCAGTTCTTC. Protein: CASSLWSGSCNEQFF.

This clonotype was counted ten times or more. The J gene is TRBJ1-1, the V gene TRBV7-9; D is uncertain. V gave up 7 bases and J gave up 2 bases, with 2 bases separating them. The CDR3 is 10 amino acids. The V gene's germline CDR1 is SEHNR and CDR2 FQNEAQ (reference sequence). CDR3: CASTNTEAFF. The CDR3 DNA sequence: TGTGCCAGCACCAACACTGAAGCTTTCTTT.

Turning to this clonotype: A read error may produce the germline difference seen at one junction end. This rearrangement joins TRBV6-5 to TRBJ2-4; possible D gene TRBD1, 5 bases. CDR3 length equals 14 residues. Germline values: CDR1 MNHEY, CDR2 SVGAGI. As DNA, the CDR3 is TGTGCCAGCAGTTCCCAGGCAGGGTGGAACATTCGGTACTTC. This sequence encodes CASSSQAGWNIRYF.

For this clonotype: This may be a read error: a much more frequent sequence differs by one nucleotide. This rearrangement joins TRBV2 to TRBJ2-3; 10 bases fit TRBD2. The J segment lost 4 bases and the V segment lost 7 bases, leaving 5 bases of the junction unmatched. Germline loops: CDR1 SNHLY, CDR2 FYNNEI. This CDR3 is 14 amino acids long. The CDR3 DNA is TGTGCCAGCACCGGACTAGCGGATGCAGATACGCAGTATTTT. Protein sequence: CASTGLADADTQYF.

This clonotype showed up just a few times. The chain has TRBV5-6 and TRBJ2-7; 13 bases align to TRBD2. The CDR3 is made up of 15 amino acids. V lost 7 bases and J lost 3; bases outside the gene matches: 7. Germline-derived CDR1 and CDR2 are SGHDT and YYEEEE. CDR3 region: CASSGLAGANYEQYF. The CDR3 DNA reads TGTGCCAGCTCCGGACTAGCGGGAGCCAACTACGAGCAGTACTTC.

This clonotype appeared once. The chain couples TRBV6-2 or TRBV6-3 to TRBJ1-1, with D possibly matching TRBD1 (5 bases). This CDR3 spans 14 amino acids. Germline CDR1 MNHEY, CDR2 SVGEGT. With 5 bases removed from V and 3 bases from J, the gap between germline ends came to 13 bases. Here the CDR3 DNA reads TGTGCCAGCAGTCCCCGGGGCACCTACACTGAAGCTTTCTTT. It specifies CASSPRGTYTEAFF.

This clonotype was seen many times. This chain's CDR3 is CASSEAGTLGTDTQYF. In nucleotides, the CDR3 is TGTGCCAGCAGTGAAGCAGGGACCCTCGGCACAGATACGCAGTATTTT. J is TRBJ2-3 and V is TRBV2; D tentatively reads TRBD1 or TRBD2 (5 bases each). Germline-derived CDR1 and CDR2 are SNHLY and FYNNEI. V lost 0 bases to trimming and J lost 1 base, with 11 bases between them. There are 16 residues in the CDR3.

In this sample, this clonotype turned up a few times. A much more abundant neighbour one base away suggests this may be a read error. This chain connects TRBV24-1 to TRBJ2-3; D perhaps matches TRBD2 (6 bases). Germline lookup yields CDR1 KGHDR and CDR2 SFDVKD. The CDR3 extends over 12 amino acids. CDR3 residues: CTTSDGTLAQYF. The CDR3 coding sequence is TGTACCACCAGTGACGGGACTCTCGCGCAGTATTTT.

The CDR3 region has the DNA TGTGCCATCAGTGAGTCGGTAGCCCAGCCCCAGCATTTT. Translated, it gives CAISESVAQPQHF. The chain is built from TRBV10-3 and TRBJ1-5; D not certain. Per germline, CDR1 ENHRY and CDR2 SYGVKD. The CDR3 sequence is 13 residues long. V was shortened by 0 bases and J by 7 bases, with 7 bases between the two germline ends.

This clonotype came up a few times. The CDR3 is CASSPGPRSSTDTQYF. CDR3 DNA sequence: TGTGCCAGCAGCCCGGGACCGAGAAGTAGCACAGATACGCAGTATTTT. V is TRBV7-9 and J is TRBJ2-3; tentatively, D is TRBD1 or TRBD2 (5 bases each). Between the trimmed V and J ends, which lost 5 bases and 0 bases, there was a span of 15 bases. CDR3 length: 16 residues. Germline V lookup: CDR1 SEHNR, CDR2 FQNEAQ (reference sequence).

This clonotype was recorded at least ten times. The J gene is TRBJ1-1, the V gene TRBV5-1; D not certain. Germline V CDR1 and CDR2: SGHRS, YFSETQ. The CDR3 totals 15 residues. V gave up 3 bases and J gave up 1 base, with 13 bases separating them. CDR3 sequence: CASSWSTLSNTEAFF. In DNA form, the CDR3 reads TGCGCCAGCAGCTGGTCGACATTGTCGAACACTGAAGCTTTCTTT.

In its sample, this clonotype was seen many times. One end of the junction is discordant with germline, which a read error may explain. The genes are TRBV12-3 or TRBV12-4 and TRBJ2-1; 8 nucleotides agree with TRBD2. The CDR3 runs to 14 residues. The CDR3 bases are TGTGCCAGCAGTTTCACCAGACTAGCGACCCCTCCGGTCTTC. This codes for CASSFTRLATPPVF.

The table lists this clonotype with many counts. The rearrangement uses TRBV2 and TRBJ2-1; 10 bases agree with TRBD2. The CDR3 loop spans 16 amino acids. J was trimmed by 3 bases and V by 6 bases; bases with no gene match: 8. Germline V lookup: CDR1 SNHLY, CDR2 FYNNEI. The CDR3 loop reads CASRASGSKFYNEQFF. The CDR3 nucleotides are TGTGCCAGCAGAGCTAGCGGGAGTAAGTTCTACAATGAGCAGTTCTTC.

J is TRBJ2-7 and V is TRBV29-1; 8 positions agree with TRBD2. Germline V lookup: CDR1 SQVTM, CDR2 ANQGSEA. V shed 3 bases and J 7 bases; nucleotides not matched to a gene: 14. This CDR3 is 15 amino acids long. The CDR3 reads CSVESASGAGGEQYF. In DNA form, the CDR3 reads TGCAGCGTTGAGTCGGCTAGCGGCGCGGGGGGAGAGCAGTACTTC.

The table lists this clonotype with many counts. This chain's CDR3 is CASSQELQGSGYTF. Here the CDR3 DNA reads TGTGCCAGCAGCCAAGAATTACAGGGCTCTGGCTACACCTTC. V is TRBV3-1 and J is TRBJ1-2; maybe TRBD1 (6 bases). Germline CDR1 LGHDT, CDR2 YNNKEL (reference sequence). Trimming cost V 0 bases and J 7 bases, with 12 bases left between them. The CDR3 sequence is 14 residues long.

This clonotype was recorded many times. V and J are TRBV28 and TRBJ1-1, with D unclear. Per germline, CDR1 MDHEN and CDR2 SYDVKM. The CDR3 is 14 residues long. The V end lost 7 bases, the J end lost 11 bases, and 23 bases lay between the germline ends. The CDR3, as DNA: TGTGCCAGCACTGAATCTCAACTGAGACTTATGGCTTTCTTT. Amino acid sequence: CASTESQLRLMAFF.

This clonotype was found many times. The rearrangement links TRBV2 to TRBJ2-7; D not resolved. This CDR3 is built from 10 residues. CDR1 and CDR2 from the germline V gene are SNHLY and FYNNEI. The V end was cut by 4 bases, the J end by 2 bases, with 0 bases between. CDR3 bases: TGTGCCAGCAGTGCCTACGAGCAGTACTTC. This gives the protein CASSAYEQYF.